The clone carrying this T cell receptor (beta chain) was observed a single time. The antigen is undetermined. This entry comes from a study of cytomegalovirus exposure and HLA in healthy donors. Overall study findings and caveats: It was reported that TCR beta sequences correctly inferred the HLA-A and HLA-B alleles for most subjects.

The study ran its PCR with 60 Vbeta and 13 Jbeta primers. Sequenced by immunoSEQ multiplex PCR; TCRdb stores in-frame clones only, minus some. The data contain over 130,000 clones, approximately 88% of them singletons. Germline V gene sequence: CDR1 DFQATT, CDR2 SNEGSKA (reference sequence). The CDR3 has 11 amino acids. Trimming took 5 bases from V and 7 from J, leaving 11 bases between them. This rearrangement joins TRBV20-1 to TRBJ1-1; D gene uncertain. The receptor was isolated from a middle-aged woman in good health and CMV-seronegative. The material sequenced was PBMCs. CDR3 nucleotides: TGCAGTGCTTCGGTCGAGCTTGAAGCTTTCTTT. This sequence encodes CSASVELEAFF.